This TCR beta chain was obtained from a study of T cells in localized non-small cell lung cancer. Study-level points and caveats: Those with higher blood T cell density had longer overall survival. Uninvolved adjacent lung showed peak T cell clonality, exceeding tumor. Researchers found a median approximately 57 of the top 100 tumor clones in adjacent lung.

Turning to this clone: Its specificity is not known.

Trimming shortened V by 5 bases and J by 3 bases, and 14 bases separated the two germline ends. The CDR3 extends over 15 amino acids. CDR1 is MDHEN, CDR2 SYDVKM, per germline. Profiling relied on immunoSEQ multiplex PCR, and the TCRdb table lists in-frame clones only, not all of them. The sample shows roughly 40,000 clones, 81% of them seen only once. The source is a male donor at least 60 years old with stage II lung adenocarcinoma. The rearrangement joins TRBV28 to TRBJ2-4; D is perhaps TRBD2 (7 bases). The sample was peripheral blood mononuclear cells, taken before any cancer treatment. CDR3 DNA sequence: TGTGCCAGCAGTCTTCGGGGGGCGAGCAAAAACATTCAGTACTTC. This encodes CASSLRGASKNIQYF.